The present entry profiles one T cell receptor (beta chain) with its context. What it binds is unknown. CDR3 length equals 16 residues. Germline V gives CDR1 SGHTA, CDR2 FQGNSA. Libraries were made from TCR beta cDNA, and they carried unique molecular identifiers. One entry per CDR3 protein, called by TCRdb with MiXCR from the PCR reads. This sample yields roughly 800,000 distinct CDR3 sequences, of which roughly 27% are seen a single time; under 0.7% belongs to the top ten. The data originate from a study of post-analysis software for immune sequencing data. Study-wide findings and caveats: The five TRBV segments detected at higher frequency in patients than in controls included TRBV5-6, TRBV5-1 and TRBV20-1. By F measure, samples from a shared preparation batch strongly co-clustered.

This TCR was recovered from a girl aged 10 to 17 with multiple sclerosis. This chain uses TRBV7-2 with TRBJ2-5; the D is unclear. The J call may be wrong; the DNA end is better matched by TRBJ2-7. Sequencing was done on a sample of blood. In DNA form, the CDR3 reads TGTGCCAGCAGCCACGGACGAACCGGGTCTAGCTACGAGCAGTACTTC. Translation gives CASSHGRTGSSYEQYF.